This T cell receptor beta chain originates from a study of T cells expressing NK-cell markers. Study-level information: It was from sorted CD3+CD56+NKG2C+, CD3+CD56+NKG2C- and CD3+CD56-NKG2C+ T cells that TCR beta repertoires came.

TCRdb reprocessed the 5' RACE reads and keeps a single row for each CDR3 protein, giving no DNA. The table lists approximately 440,000 distinct CDR3 sequences, with over 1.3% in the top ten. The CDR3 is 14 residues long. In germline, CDR1 is MNHEY, CDR2 SVGAGI. Regarding the study as a whole: These clonotypes, the leaders elsewhere, also led the CD3+CD56-NKG2C+ fraction in four donors.

Notes on this clonotype: Its antigen is not identified.

The specimen was blood T cells: a sorted CD56 or NKG2C T cell subset, CD4+ or CD8+ T cells, or bulk PBMC T cells (not recorded which). The TCR was taken from a woman between 45 and 65 years old in good health. V usage is TRBV6-5 and J usage is TRBJ1-3; TCRdb's assignment of TRBD1 cannot be checked, as there is no DNA. This CDR3 reads CASRFRDRGNTIYF.